A single sample gave rise to the 12 T cell receptor beta chains below, sequenced in a study of T cell repertoires in cytomegalovirus infection. A single record per CDR3 protein comes from TCRdb applying MiXCR to the reads. The repertoire holds 900,000 to 950,000 distinct CDR3 sequences, with about 33% as singletons. No antigen has been assigned to these receptors. Sequenced here: cultured CD8+ T cells from PBMCs, sampled from culture after CMV antigen stimulation. Source of these receptors: a human donor in good health (CMV status not recorded). Some clones in this sample may be carry-over from other donors' samples.

To note about this clonotype: One end of the junction varies from germline; a read error may be responsible. The chain employs TRBV7-9 and TRBJ2-5; TRBD2 is a possible D gene (5 bases). The germline V gene has CDR1 SEHNR and CDR2 FQNEAQ (reference sequence). This CDR3 region has 15 residues. The chain's CDR3 is CARSSWRPEAETQYF. The CDR3 DNA reads as TGTGCCAGGAGCTCCTGGAGGCCCGAGGCGGAGACCCAGTACTTC.

This clonotype was recorded a few times. V usage is TRBV7-6 and J usage is TRBJ1-4; possibly TRBD1 for D (5 bases). Germline-derived CDR1 and CDR2 are SGHVS and FNYEAQ. With 4 bases removed from V and 11 bases from J, the gap between germline ends came to 17 bases. The CDR3 totals 14 residues. The CDR3 is CASSSDSSLGKLFF. The CDR3 region has the DNA TGTGCCAGCAGCTCAGACAGTTCTCTTGGGAAACTGTTTTTT. The whole variable domain, filled in from reference TRBV7-6 and TRBJ1-4, reads GAGVSQSPRYKVTKRGQDVALRCDPISGHVSLYWYRQALGQGPEFLTYFNYEAQQDKSGLPNDRFSAERPEGSISTLTIQRTEQRDSAMYRCASSSDSSLGKLFFGSGTQLSVL.

The rearrangement links TRBV19 to TRBJ2-1, with 10 bases fitting TRBD2. The CDR3 sequence is 17 residues long. V lost 3 bases and J lost 8; bases outside the gene matches: 13. CDR1 and CDR2 (germline): LNHDA, SQIVND (reference sequence). The CDR3 DNA follows: TGTGCCAGTAGTATCCGACTAGCGGGTCACGGGCGGGATGAGCAGTTCTTC. It encodes CASSIRLAGHGRDEQFF.

The J gene is TRBJ2-4, the V gene TRBV28; D gene unclear. Trimming took off 5 bases at V and 1 base at J, with 12 bases between the two ends. The CDR3 length is 15 residues. CDR1 is MDHEN and CDR2 is SYDVKM in the germline V gene. CDR3 nucleotides: TGTGCCAGCAGTCGGACGCGCTTGGCCAAAAACATTCAGTACTTC. It codes for CASSRTRLAKNIQYF.

The chain carries TRBV7-4 and TRBJ1-4, with D possibly being TRBD1 (6 bases). V was trimmed by 5 bases and J by 5 bases, leaving 12 bases between them. The CDR3 sequence is 14 residues long. Per the germline V gene, CDR1 is SGHVT and CDR2 is SQSDAQ. CDR3 sequence reads: CASSAGTQNEKLFF. The CDR3 nucleotides are TGTGCCAGCAGCGCCGGGACACAAAATGAAAAACTGTTTTTT.

J is TRBJ2-1 and V is TRBV2; perhaps D is TRBD1 or TRBD2 (5 bases each). Trimming shortened V by 0 bases and J by 4 bases, and 13 bases separated the two germline ends. The CDR3 is 16 amino acids. Per the germline V gene, CDR1 is SNHLY and CDR2 is FYNNEI. CDR3 residues: CASSEAAEWGYNEQFF. The CDR3 DNA sequence: TGTGCCAGCAGTGAAGCTGCAGAATGGGGGTACAATGAGCAGTTCTTC.

In this sample, this clonotype turned up a few times. The chain recombines TRBV7-9 with TRBJ1-2; 8 bases are a match to TRBD1. This CDR3 has 14 amino acids. J was trimmed by 8 bases and V by 4 bases; bases with no gene match: 9. Germline V lookup: CDR1 SEHNR, CDR2 FQNEAQ (reference sequence). In DNA, the CDR3 is TGTGCCAGCAGCTCCGGACAGGGTGGAGGGGGCTACACCTTC. Translated: CASSSGQGGGGYTF.

The J gene is TRBJ1-2, the V gene TRBV29-1; D gene uncertain. The CDR3 consists of 14 residues. Per germline, CDR1 SQVTM and CDR2 ANQGSEA. Trimming removed 3 bases from V and 2 bases from J, with 13 bases in between. As DNA, the CDR3 is TGCAGCGTTGAGGTGGGCCGTGGGAACTATGGCTACACCTTC. It yields the protein CSVEVGRGNYGYTF.

This clonotype turned up a few times. V usage is TRBV4-1 and J usage is TRBJ2-1, with 8 positions matching TRBD1. This CDR3 contains 16 residues. Germline values: CDR1 MGHRA, CDR2 YSYEKL. J was trimmed by 2 bases and V by 1 base; bases with no gene match: 4. The CDR3 bases are TGCGCCAGCAGCCAAGTCGAGACAGGGGCCTACAATGAGCAGTTCTTC. It codes for CASSQVETGAYNEQFF.

This clonotype showed up just a few times. V and J are TRBV12-3 or TRBV12-4 and TRBJ2-1; the match to TRBD2 covers 13 bases. J was trimmed by 5 bases and V by 5 bases; bases with no gene match: 18. This CDR3 has 20 residues. CDR3: CASSRTTPPGTSGTNNEQFF. DNA for the CDR3: TGTGCCAGCAGTCGCACCACACCACCCGGGACTAGCGGGACTAACAATGAGCAGTTCTTC.

V and J are TRBV4-3 and TRBJ1-1, with 7 bases identical to TRBD1. This CDR3 comprises 17 residues. The ends lost 1 base at V and 0 bases at J; junction bases unmatched: 8. In germline, CDR1 is LGHNA, CDR2 YSLEER. CDR3 region: CASSQVVDRSMNTEAFF. CDR3 nucleotide sequence: TGCGCCAGCAGCCAAGTCGTGGACAGGTCGATGAACACTGAAGCTTTCTTT.

This clonotype has only one observation. The J gene is TRBJ2-1, the V gene TRBV7-9, with 9 bases that match TRBD2. V was clipped by 5 bases and J by 6 bases; unmatched bases: 8. The CDR3 contains 15 residues. The V gene's germline CDR1 is SEHNR and CDR2 FQNEAQ (reference sequence). Here the CDR3 DNA reads TGTGCCAGCAGCCCCCGGACTAGCGAAGGCAATGAGCAGTTCTTC. Residues: CASSPRTSEGNEQFF.